These T cell receptor beta chains were read from a single sample in a study of OX40 agonist ivuxolimab in advanced cancers. This table comes from immunoSEQ multiplex PCR, and its TCRdb copy is limited to in-frame clones, with some not included. The data contain some 60,000 clones, approximately 81% of them singletons. The input for sequencing was CD4+ or CD8+ T cells sorted from blood, taken in a trial of the OX40 agonist ivuxolimab. The receptors were gathered from an adult with an advanced solid tumor such as melanoma, head and neck, liver or kidney cancer. CDR3s include the opening cysteine and the closing phenylalanine or tryptophan. Fields, in order: J gene, D gene, V gene, clone size, CDR3 DNA, CDR3 protein. A D gene is named only where the DNA matches it firmly. A clone size is listed for some rows: how often the clone was seen (once, few, many), or a class if it is expanded.

J gene: TRBJ2-2
D gene: NA
V gene: TRBV25-1
clone size: NA
CDR3 DNA: TGTGCCAGCCTGGGTCAAAACACCGGGGAGCTGTTTTTT
CDR3 protein: CASLGQNTGELFF

J gene: TRBJ1-2
D gene: NA
V gene: TRBV4-3
clone size: NA
CDR3 DNA: TGCGCCAGCAGCCAAGAAGGTCGAGACTATGGCTACACCTTC
CDR3 protein: CASSQEGRDYGYTF

J gene: TRBJ2-2
D gene: TRBD1
V gene: TRBV7-8
clone size: NA
CDR3 DNA: TGTGCCAGCAGCTTGGACCGGGACAGCCGGCTGTTTTTT
CDR3 protein: CASSLDRDSRLFF

J gene: TRBJ2-3
D gene: NA
V gene: TRBV5-1
clone size: NA
CDR3 DNA: TGCGCCAGCAGCTTTATGGGACATGACGCAGATACGCAGTATTTT
CDR3 protein: CASSFMGHDADTQYF

J gene: TRBJ1-2
D gene: NA
V gene: TRBV15
clone size: once
CDR3 DNA: TGTGCCACCAGCAGAGATCTGGGGACGGTTGGCTACACCTTC
CDR3 protein: CATSRDLGTVGYTF

J gene: TRBJ2-7
D gene: NA
V gene: TRBV10-3
clone size: NA
CDR3 DNA: TGTGCCATCAGTGTCGGGGGGCGCGACGAGCAGTACTTC
CDR3 protein: CAISVGGRDEQYF

J gene: TRBJ2-7
D gene: NA
V gene: TRBV18
clone size: few
CDR3 DNA: TGTGCCAGCTCAAACCCAACCGGAGAGCAGTACTTC
CDR3 protein: CASSNPTGEQYF

J gene: TRBJ1-4
D gene: NA
V gene: TRBV2
clone size: NA
CDR3 DNA: TGTGCCAGCAGGAGACGTATTAATGAAAAACTGTTTTTT
CDR3 protein: CASRRRINEKLFF

J gene: TRBJ2-1
D gene: TRBD2
V gene: TRBV11-3
clone size: once
CDR3 DNA: TGTGCCAGCAGCTTCCCGAGGGGAGTGAGGGAGGGTGAGCAGTTCTTC
CDR3 protein: CASSFPRGVREGEQFF

J gene: TRBJ2-3
D gene: NA
V gene: TRBV5-1
clone size: NA
CDR3 DNA: TGCGCCAGCAGCTTAGGAGACTCACAACAAGATACGCAGTATTTT
CDR3 protein: CASSLGDSQQDTQYF

J gene: TRBJ2-1
D gene: TRBD1
V gene: TRBV14
clone size: NA
CDR3 DNA: TGTGCCAGCGGGGAGACAGGGGTCAATGAGCAGTTCTTC
CDR3 protein: CASGETGVNEQFF

J gene: TRBJ2-5
D gene: TRBD1
V gene: TRBV5-1
clone size: NA
CDR3 DNA: TGCGCCAGCAGCCCCCCGGGACAGGGGGCCGGGGAGACCCAGTACTTC
CDR3 protein: CASSPPGQGAGETQYF

J gene: TRBJ2-2
D gene: TRBD2
V gene: TRBV2
clone size: NA
CDR3 DNA: TGTGCCAGCAGACCTAGCGGGAGTGCTGGGGAGCTGTTTTTT
CDR3 protein: CASRPSGSAGELFF

J gene: TRBJ2-7
D gene: NA
V gene: TRBV30
clone size: NA
CDR3 DNA: TGTGCCTGGAGTGGGGGCAGGGCCGCCTACGAGCAGTACTTC
CDR3 protein: CAWSGGRAAYEQYF

J gene: TRBJ2-1
D gene: NA
V gene: TRBV29-1
clone size: NA
CDR3 DNA: TGCAGCGTTGAAATCGGGCCGAAGTTCTTC
CDR3 protein: CSVEIGPKFF

J gene: TRBJ1-1
D gene: NA
V gene: TRBV6-5
clone size: once
CDR3 DNA: TGTGCCAGCAGTTACTCGGGGGTGGGCGACACTGAAGCTTTCTTT
CDR3 protein: CASSYSGVGDTEAFF

J gene: TRBJ1-2
D gene: NA
V gene: TRBV6-5
clone size: NA
CDR3 DNA: TGTGCCAGCACCGCCAGCCGCAGCCACTATGGCTACACCTTC
CDR3 protein: CASTASRSHYGYTF

J gene: TRBJ2-1
D gene: TRBD2
V gene: TRBV11-3
clone size: NA
CDR3 DNA: TGTGCCAGCAGCTTAGATACGGGAGGGTACAATGAGCAGTTCTTC
CDR3 protein: CASSLDTGGYNEQFF

J gene: TRBJ1-2
D gene: TRBD1
V gene: TRBV15
clone size: NA
CDR3 DNA: TGTGCCACCAGCAGAGTGTTCGCACAGGGGAGTGGCTACACCTTC
CDR3 protein: CATSRVFAQGSGYTF

J gene: TRBJ1-2
D gene: NA
V gene: TRBV7-2
clone size: NA
CDR3 DNA: TGTGCCAGCAGCTTAATAGGAGCTAACTATGGCTACACCTTC
CDR3 protein: CASSLIGANYGYTF

J gene: TRBJ2-3
D gene: TRBD1
V gene: TRBV27
clone size: NA
CDR3 DNA: TGTGCCAGTTCAGACAGGGGCACAGATACGCAGTATTTT
CDR3 protein: CASSDRGTDTQYF

J gene: TRBJ2-7
D gene: TRBD1
V gene: TRBV19
clone size: NA
CDR3 DNA: TGTGCCAGCCAGGGGGCGCGACTGGGCGAGCAGTACTTC
CDR3 protein: CASQGARLGEQYF

J gene: TRBJ2-2
D gene: NA
V gene: TRBV7-9
clone size: NA
CDR3 DNA: TGTGCCAGCAGCTTAACCGGGACTTTTAACACCGGGGAGCTGTTTTTT
CDR3 protein: CASSLTGTFNTGELFF

J gene: TRBJ1-2
D gene: NA
V gene: TRBV4-3
clone size: NA
CDR3 DNA: TGCGCCAGCAGCCAAGATCTCCCACAGAACCTCTATGGCTACACCTTC
CDR3 protein: CASSQDLPQNLYGYTF

J gene: TRBJ2-3
D gene: NA
V gene: TRBV11-2
clone size: once
CDR3 DNA: TGTGCCAGCAGCTTCACAGCCCACCCGGGGGATACGCAGTATTTT
CDR3 protein: CASSFTAHPGDTQYF

J gene: TRBJ2-3
D gene: NA
V gene: TRBV5-5
clone size: NA
CDR3 DNA: TGTGCCAGCAGCCCTGAGGGGCGCGATACGCAGTATTTT
CDR3 protein: CASSPEGRDTQYF

J gene: TRBJ2-7
D gene: TRBD2
V gene: TRBV5-1
clone size: NA
CDR3 DNA: TGCGCCAGCAGCTTTGGCGGGAGCCCCTACGAGCAGTACTTC
CDR3 protein: CASSFGGSPYEQYF

J gene: TRBJ1-5
D gene: NA
V gene: TRBV18
clone size: NA
CDR3 DNA: TGTGCCAGCTCACCAGGGCTAGGAAATCAGCCCCAGCATTTT
CDR3 protein: CASSPGLGNQPQHF

J gene: TRBJ2-7
D gene: NA
V gene: TRBV20-1
clone size: NA
CDR3 DNA: TGCAGTGCTAGACTAGCGAGCGAGCAGTACTTC
CDR3 protein: CSARLASEQYF

J gene: TRBJ2-1
D gene: NA
V gene: TRBV9
clone size: once
CDR3 DNA: TGTGCCAGCAGCGTAACGATGGACAATGAGCAGTTCTTC
CDR3 protein: CASSVTMDNEQFF

J gene: TRBJ1-1
D gene: TRBD1
V gene: TRBV29-1
clone size: few
CDR3 DNA: TGCAGCGAAAAAAGCGGGACAGATGAAGCTTTCTTT
CDR3 protein: CSEKSGTDEAFF

J gene: TRBJ2-1
D gene: NA
V gene: TRBV7-9
clone size: NA
CDR3 DNA: TGTGCCAGCAGCTTGGAACCGAGCTCCTACAATGAGCAGTTCTTC
CDR3 protein: CASSLEPSSYNEQFF

J gene: TRBJ1-5
D gene: NA
V gene: TRBV6-5
clone size: NA
CDR3 DNA: TGTGCCAGCAGACCGGGGGTATCCCAGCCCCAGCATTTT
CDR3 protein: CASRPGVSQPQHF

J gene: TRBJ2-7
D gene: NA
V gene: TRBV18
clone size: NA
CDR3 DNA: TGTGCCAGCTCACCGCCCGAGAGGTTTAGCTCCTACGAGCAGTACTTC
CDR3 protein: CASSPPERFSSYEQYF

J gene: TRBJ2-3
D gene: TRBD2
V gene: TRBV7-9
clone size: NA
CDR3 DNA: TGTGCCAGCAGCTTAGAGTTAGCGGGAGGACGGACGCAGTATTTT
CDR3 protein: CASSLELAGGRTQYF

J gene: TRBJ2-3
D gene: NA
V gene: TRBV7-3
clone size: NA
CDR3 DNA: TGTGCCAGCAGCTCCGGACGGAACACAGATACGCAGTATTTT
CDR3 protein: CASSSGRNTDTQYF

J gene: TRBJ2-1
D gene: NA
V gene: TRBV7-7
clone size: few
CDR3 DNA: TGTGCTAGCAGCTTACGACTCCCTACAGAGCAGTTCTTC
CDR3 protein: CASSLRLPTEQFF

J gene: TRBJ1-5
D gene: NA
V gene: TRBV5-6
clone size: few
CDR3 DNA: TGTGCCAGCAGCTTGATGGCAGGAAATCAGCCCCAGCATTTT
CDR3 protein: CASSLMAGNQPQHF

J gene: TRBJ1-1
D gene: TRBD1
V gene: TRBV19
clone size: NA
CDR3 DNA: TGTGCCAATGGGACAGCTAAAATGAACACTGAAGCTTTCTTT
CDR3 protein: CANGTAKMNTEAFF

J gene: TRBJ1-1
D gene: NA
V gene: TRBV5-1
clone size: NA
CDR3 DNA: TGCGCCAGCAGCTTGGAAGTGGGGCTTTGGGGGGAAGCTTTCTTT
CDR3 protein: CASSLEVGLWGEAFF

J gene: TRBJ1-2
D gene: NA
V gene: TRBV14
clone size: NA
CDR3 DNA: TGTGCCAGCAGCATTCTTGGGGGTCTCGGCTATGGCTACACCTTC
CDR3 protein: CASSILGGLGYGYTF

J gene: TRBJ1-4
D gene: NA
V gene: TRBV7-9
clone size: few
CDR3 DNA: TGTGCCAGCAGCCAGGGACGTGAAAAACTGTTTTTT
CDR3 protein: CASSQGREKLFF